The table lists the clone carrying this T cell receptor (beta chain) with many counts. The library gave individual cDNA molecules unique molecular identifiers. TCRdb analysed the 5' RACE reads with MiXCR anew, one entry per CDR3 protein. The table has tens of thousands of distinct CDR3 sequences, about 8% seen once. RNA extraction used unfractionated whole blood as the source of total RNA. This sample was taken from a study of human T cells and chemical hapten exposure. About the study: There were per-sample TCR yield variations, arising mainly from small pooled library volume differences.

This CDR3 region has 14 residues. Germline V gives CDR1 ENHRY, CDR2 SYGVKD. V was trimmed by 4 bases and J by 4 bases, leaving 13 bases between them. This TCR was sampled from a male donor in good health. This sequence joins TRBV10-3 and TRBJ1-2, with D possibly TRBD1 on 5 matching bases. CDR3 nucleotides: TGTGCCATCAGTGCTCAACAGGCCAGCTATGGCTACACCTTC. The encoded protein is CAISAQQASYGYTF.